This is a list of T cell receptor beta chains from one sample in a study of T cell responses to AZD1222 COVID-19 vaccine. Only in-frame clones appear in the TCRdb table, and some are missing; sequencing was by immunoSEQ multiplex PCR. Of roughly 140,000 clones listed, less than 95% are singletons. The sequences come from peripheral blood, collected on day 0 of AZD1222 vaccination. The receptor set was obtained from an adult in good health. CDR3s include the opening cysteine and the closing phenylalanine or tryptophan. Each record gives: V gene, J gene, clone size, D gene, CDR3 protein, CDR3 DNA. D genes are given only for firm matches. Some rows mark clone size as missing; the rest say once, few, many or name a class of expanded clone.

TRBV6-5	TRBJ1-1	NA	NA	CASSYFKIMNTEAFF	TGTGCCAGCAGTTACTTTAAAATCATGAACACTGAAGCTTTCTTT
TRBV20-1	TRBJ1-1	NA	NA	CSASSPGTDTEAFF	TGCAGTGCTAGTAGCCCGGGTACCGACACTGAAGCTTTCTTT
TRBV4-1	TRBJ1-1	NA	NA	CASSHLHGGNTEAFF	TGCGCCAGCAGCCACCTTCATGGGGGGAACACTGAAGCTTTCTTT
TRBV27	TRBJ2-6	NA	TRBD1	CASSYRGAATGTGANVLTF	TGTGCCAGCAGTTACAGAGGGGCCGCGACAGGGACTGGGGCCAACGTCCTGACTTTC
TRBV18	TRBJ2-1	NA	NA	CASSPPRGTNFHEQFF	TGTGCCAGCTCACCACCGAGGGGGACTAATTTTCATGAGCAGTTCTTC
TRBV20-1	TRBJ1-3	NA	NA	CSASFSGPRNTIYF	TGCAGTGCTAGTTTCTCAGGACCGAGAAACACCATATATTTT
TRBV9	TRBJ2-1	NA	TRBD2	CASSPRSPGPGTSGLYNEQFF	TGTGCCAGCAGCCCTAGGTCTCCAGGACCTGGGACTAGCGGGTTATACAATGAGCAGTTCTTC
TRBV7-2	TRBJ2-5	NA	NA	CASSLGGAQDQETQYF	TGTGCCAGCAGCTTAGGTGGGGCGCAGGACCAAGAGACCCAGTACTTC
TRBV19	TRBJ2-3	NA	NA	CASGDREGIWNTQYF	TGTGCCAGTGGCGACAGGGAGGGGATTTGGAATACGCAGTATTTT
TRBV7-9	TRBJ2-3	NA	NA	CASSLTLERTDTQYF	TGTGCCAGCAGCTTAACTCTAGAACGAACAGATACGCAGTATTTT
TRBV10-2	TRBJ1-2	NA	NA	CASSETKGELGGYGYTF	TGCGCCAGCAGTGAAACGAAAGGAGAACTCGGCGGGTATGGCTACACCTTC
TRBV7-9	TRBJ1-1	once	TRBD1	CASSLEPGTGGTEAFF	TGTGCCAGCAGCTTAGAGCCCGGGACAGGGGGTACTGAAGCTTTCTTT
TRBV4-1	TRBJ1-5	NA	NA	CASSPTRGSQPQHF	TGCGCCAGCAGTCCGACAAGGGGTAGTCAGCCCCAGCATTTT
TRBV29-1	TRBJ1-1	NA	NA	CSVEEGGNTEAFF	TGCAGCGTTGAAGAGGGGGGGAACACTGAAGCTTTCTTT
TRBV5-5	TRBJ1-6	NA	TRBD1	CASSQDRVDFGSPLHF	TGTGCCAGCAGCCAGGACAGGGTAGATTTCGGATCACCCCTCCACTTT
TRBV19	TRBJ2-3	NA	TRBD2	CASTSTSGVTDTQYF	TGTGCCAGTACTTCTACTAGCGGGGTCACAGATACGCAGTATTTT
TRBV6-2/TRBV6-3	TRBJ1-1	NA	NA	CASSYEGQGLGTEAFF	TGTGCCAGCAGTTACGAGGGTCAGGGTCTGGGCACTGAAGCTTTCTTT
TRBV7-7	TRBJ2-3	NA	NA	CASSLASGTDTQYF	TGTGCCAGCAGCTTAGCGAGTGGGACAGATACGCAGTATTTT
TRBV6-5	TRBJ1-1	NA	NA	CASSWRGNTEAFF	TGTGCCAGCAGTTGGCGGGGGAACACTGAAGCTTTCTTT
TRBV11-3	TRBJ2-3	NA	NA	CASSEGGGGKTDTQYF	TGTGCCAGCAGCGAAGGTGGGGGGGGCAAAACAGATACGCAGTATTTT
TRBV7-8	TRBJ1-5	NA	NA	CASSLRDWGTSWDQPQHF	TGTGCCAGCAGCTTAAGGGATTGGGGGACTAGTTGGGATCAGCCCCAGCATTTT
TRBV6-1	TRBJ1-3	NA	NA	CASSDDVVRFSGNTIYF	TGTGCCAGCAGTGATGATGTTGTACGGTTCTCTGGAAACACCATATATTTT